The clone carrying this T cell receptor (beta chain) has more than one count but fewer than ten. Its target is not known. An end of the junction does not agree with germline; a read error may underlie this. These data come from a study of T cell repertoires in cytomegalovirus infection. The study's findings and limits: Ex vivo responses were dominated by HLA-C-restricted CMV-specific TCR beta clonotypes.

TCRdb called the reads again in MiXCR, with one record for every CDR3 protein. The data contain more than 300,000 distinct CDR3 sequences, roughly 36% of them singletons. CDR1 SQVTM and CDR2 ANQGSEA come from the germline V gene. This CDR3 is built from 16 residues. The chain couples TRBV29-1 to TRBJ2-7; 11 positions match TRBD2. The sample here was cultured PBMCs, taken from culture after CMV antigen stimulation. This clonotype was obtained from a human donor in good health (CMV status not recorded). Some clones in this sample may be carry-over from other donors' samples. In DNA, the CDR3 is TGCAGCGTTGGACTAGCGGGGAGCGGTGTATCCTCCGAGCAGTACTTC. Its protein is CSVGLAGSGVSSEQYF.